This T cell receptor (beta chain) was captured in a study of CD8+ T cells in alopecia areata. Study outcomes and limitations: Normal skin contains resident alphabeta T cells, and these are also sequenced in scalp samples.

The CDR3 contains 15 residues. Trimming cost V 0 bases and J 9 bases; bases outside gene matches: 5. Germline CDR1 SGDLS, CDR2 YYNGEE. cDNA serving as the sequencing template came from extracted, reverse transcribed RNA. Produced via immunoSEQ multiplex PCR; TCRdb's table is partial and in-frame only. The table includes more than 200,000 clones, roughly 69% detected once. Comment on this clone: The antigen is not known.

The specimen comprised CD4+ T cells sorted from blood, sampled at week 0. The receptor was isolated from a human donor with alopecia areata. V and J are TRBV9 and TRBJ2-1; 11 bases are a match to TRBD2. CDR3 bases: TGTGCCAGCAGCGTAGAGCCTAGCGGGGGGTTTGAGCAGTTCTTC. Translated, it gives CASSVEPSGGFEQFF.